The present T cell receptor beta chain was sequenced within a study of beta chain features in type 1 diabetes. Expressed TCRB transcripts were sequenced after all isolated RNA was converted to cDNA. Generated by immunoSEQ multiplex PCR, the TCRdb table keeps only in-frame clones and is missing some. The sample consists of approximately 250,000 clones, less than 30% of them appearing once. The CDR3 consists of 15 residues. With V trimmed by 5 bases and J by 2 bases, 5 bases remained unmatched. Germline V gives CDR1 SGHTA, CDR2 FQGTGA. Study results and limitations: A closer apparent resemblance between naive, central memory and Treg TCRB repertoires was seen in patients than in healthy donors. VDJ junctions from patients with type 1 diabetes contained fewer insertions and more deletions. Among all four CD4+ subsets, Type 1 diabetes patients had TCRB CDR3s that were moderately but significantly shorter. Still unanswered here is whether HLA type influences TCRB rearrangement.

The sample holds a few counts of this clone. Its antigen is unknown. The material sequenced was naive CD4+ T cells from blood. The rearrangement uses TRBV7-3 and TRBJ1-2; 10 bases agree with TRBD1. The clonotype originates from a young woman with type 1 diabetes. CDR3 loop: CASSPGTGDNYGYTF. DNA of the CDR3: TGTGCCAGCAGCCCTGGGACAGGGGACAACTATGGCTACACCTTC.